This is a list of T cell receptor beta chains from one sample in a study of PD-L1 blockade in urothelial cancer. The repertoire was sequenced with immunoSEQ multiplex PCR; TCRdb's copy has only in-frame clones and lacks some. The data contain under 60,000 clones, about 90% of them singletons. The sequences come from PBMCs, collected around atezolizumab (anti-PD-L1) treatment. These receptors were taken from a man aged 55 to 70 with urothelial cancer. Each CDR3 is given with its conserved first and last residue. Fields, in order: V gene, D gene, J gene, CDR3 protein. A D gene is named only where the DNA matches it firmly.

v_call: TRBV19
d_call: NA
j_call: TRBJ1-4
cdr3_aa: CASTTGGGSGEKLFF

v_call: TRBV6-6
d_call: NA
j_call: TRBJ2-7
cdr3_aa: CASSYSSRRRVYQQYF

v_call: TRBV30
d_call: NA
j_call: TRBJ2-5
cdr3_aa: CAWSVGGVTQYF

v_call: TRBV21-1
d_call: NA
j_call: TRBJ2-7
cdr3_aa: CASSRLDGQYF

v_call: TRBV11-2
d_call: NA
j_call: TRBJ2-3
cdr3_aa: CASSLGVTWGSDTQYF

v_call: TRBV29-1
d_call: NA
j_call: TRBJ2-7
cdr3_aa: CSVARLGSYEQYF

v_call: TRBV6-5
d_call: NA
j_call: TRBJ1-1
cdr3_aa: CASSYSRHMNTEAFF

v_call: TRBV29-1
d_call: TRBD1
j_call: TRBJ2-5
cdr3_aa: CSVNRDRDPETQYF

v_call: TRBV7-9
d_call: NA
j_call: TRBJ1-1
cdr3_aa: CASSFGGMNTEAFF

v_call: TRBV7-6
d_call: TRBD1
j_call: TRBJ1-6
cdr3_aa: CASSSTGTNSPLHF

v_call: TRBV10-3
d_call: NA
j_call: TRBJ2-7
cdr3_aa: CAISEEADLYEQYF

v_call: TRBV5-4
d_call: TRBD2
j_call: TRBJ2-3
cdr3_aa: CASKNGGASTDTQYF

v_call: TRBV29-1
d_call: NA
j_call: TRBJ1-3
cdr3_aa: CSARGGNGNTIYF

v_call: TRBV9
d_call: TRBD1
j_call: TRBJ1-1
cdr3_aa: CASSEGGGEAFF

v_call: TRBV6-4
d_call: TRBD1
j_call: TRBJ1-6
cdr3_aa: CASRRQGDSPLHF

v_call: TRBV6-6
d_call: TRBD1
j_call: TRBJ1-1
cdr3_aa: CASRLQGANTEAFF

v_call: TRBV27
d_call: TRBD2
j_call: TRBJ2-3
cdr3_aa: CASSLYFSVAGAGRDTQYF

v_call: TRBV11-3
d_call: TRBD1
j_call: TRBJ2-2
cdr3_aa: CASSKGQGNGELFF

v_call: TRBV5-4
d_call: TRBD1
j_call: TRBJ2-6
cdr3_aa: CASRPGTGASGANVLTF

v_call: TRBV7-2
d_call: TRBD1
j_call: TRBJ1-4
cdr3_aa: CASSTDRGGEKLFF

v_call: TRBV7-9
d_call: TRBD1
j_call: TRBJ1-1
cdr3_aa: CASGTQGATTEAFF

v_call: TRBV27
d_call: NA
j_call: TRBJ1-6
cdr3_aa: CASSLTANSPLHF

v_call: TRBV10-1
d_call: NA
j_call: TRBJ2-7
cdr3_aa: CASSELRGEQYF

v_call: TRBV5-1
d_call: NA
j_call: TRBJ1-6
cdr3_aa: CASSDIANSPLHF

v_call: TRBV5-1
d_call: NA
j_call: TRBJ2-1
cdr3_aa: CASSPGGSSNNEQFF

v_call: TRBV7-9
d_call: NA
j_call: TRBJ2-7
cdr3_aa: CASSLPPRYEQYF

v_call: TRBV10-1
d_call: NA
j_call: TRBJ2-3
cdr3_aa: CASSAGTNTQYF

v_call: TRBV11-2
d_call: NA
j_call: TRBJ1-6
cdr3_aa: CASSLNRVNSPLHF

v_call: TRBV5-1
d_call: NA
j_call: TRBJ1-2
cdr3_aa: CASSLAVRGPYGYTF

v_call: TRBV7-6
d_call: NA
j_call: TRBJ1-1
cdr3_aa: CASSPTRNTEAFF

v_call: TRBV5-4
d_call: NA
j_call: TRBJ2-3
cdr3_aa: CASSPTSTDTQYF

v_call: TRBV14
d_call: NA
j_call: TRBJ1-2
cdr3_aa: CASSQDEGAYGYTF

v_call: TRBV7-2
d_call: TRBD2
j_call: TRBJ2-1
cdr3_aa: CASSTTSGGALEQFF

v_call: TRBV10-3
d_call: TRBD2
j_call: TRBJ2-7
cdr3_aa: CAIREGPGEGSYEQYF

v_call: TRBV7-2
d_call: TRBD2
j_call: TRBJ2-3
cdr3_aa: CASSTPSGRTDTQYF

v_call: TRBV7-9
d_call: TRBD1
j_call: TRBJ1-1
cdr3_aa: CASSLFPGGMNTEAFF

v_call: TRBV4-1
d_call: NA
j_call: TRBJ2-3
cdr3_aa: CASSQGLRGTQYF

v_call: TRBV5-1
d_call: NA
j_call: TRBJ2-2
cdr3_aa: CASSLDSNTGELFF

v_call: TRBV9
d_call: NA
j_call: TRBJ2-5
cdr3_aa: CASSVEGQGIFQYF

v_call: TRBV6-6
d_call: TRBD1
j_call: TRBJ1-5
cdr3_aa: CASSYGQGSNQPQHF

v_call: TRBV4-2
d_call: NA
j_call: TRBJ1-5
cdr3_aa: CASSHTGSSQPQHF

v_call: TRBV6-4
d_call: NA
j_call: TRBJ1-2
cdr3_aa: CASREIKQGDYGYTF

v_call: TRBV11-2
d_call: NA
j_call: TRBJ1-1
cdr3_aa: CASSQGFAEAFF

v_call: TRBV15
d_call: NA
j_call: TRBJ2-5
cdr3_aa: CATRTTEMYQETQYF

v_call: TRBV28
d_call: NA
j_call: TRBJ1-3
cdr3_aa: CASLPQGPHSGNTIYF

v_call: TRBV5-7
d_call: TRBD1
j_call: TRBJ2-1
cdr3_aa: CASSSQGAGFYEQFF

v_call: TRBV11-1
d_call: NA
j_call: TRBJ2-5
cdr3_aa: CASSYGQQETQYF

v_call: TRBV7-2
d_call: NA
j_call: TRBJ1-5
cdr3_aa: CASSPPGGDQPQHF

v_call: TRBV15
d_call: TRBD1
j_call: TRBJ1-2
cdr3_aa: CATSRQGAGGYTF

v_call: TRBV7-9
d_call: NA
j_call: TRBJ1-6
cdr3_aa: CAIPGQRDSPLHF